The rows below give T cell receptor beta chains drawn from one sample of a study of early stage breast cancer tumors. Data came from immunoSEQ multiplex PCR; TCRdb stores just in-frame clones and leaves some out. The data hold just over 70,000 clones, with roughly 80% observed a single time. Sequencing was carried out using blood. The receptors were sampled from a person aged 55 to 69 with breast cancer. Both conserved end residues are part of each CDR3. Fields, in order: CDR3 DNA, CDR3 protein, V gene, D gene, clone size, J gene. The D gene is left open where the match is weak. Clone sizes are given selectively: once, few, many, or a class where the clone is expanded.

CDR3 DNA: TGTGCCTCCCGGACAGATCGTTACAATGAGCAGTTCTTC; CDR3 protein: CASRTDRYNEQFF; V gene: TRBV10-3; D gene: -; clone size: -; J gene: TRBJ2-1
CDR3 DNA: TGTGCCAGCAGTTCTGGGGGGGGGCAGGGCACAGATACGCAGTATTTT; CDR3 protein: CASSSGGGQGTDTQYF; V gene: TRBV28; D gene: -; clone size: -; J gene: TRBJ2-3
CDR3 DNA: TGTGCCAGTAGCGCCCTTACAGGAGGTGGAGAGACCCAGTACTTC; CDR3 protein: CASSALTGGGETQYF; V gene: TRBV19; D gene: -; clone size: -; J gene: TRBJ2-5
CDR3 DNA: TGTGCCAGCAGTGCGATGGGACAAATCGGTCCAAACGAGCAGTACTTC; CDR3 protein: CASSAMGQIGPNEQYF; V gene: TRBV6-1; D gene: -; clone size: -; J gene: TRBJ2-7
CDR3 DNA: TGTGCCAGCAGTGAAGCGTCGGCCCAAGGTACGCAGTATTTT; CDR3 protein: CASSEASAQGTQYF; V gene: TRBV6-1; D gene: -; clone size: -; J gene: TRBJ2-3
CDR3 DNA: TGTGCCAGCAGCCTCAGCTATAGCAATCAGCCCCAGCATTTT; CDR3 protein: CASSLSYSNQPQHF; V gene: TRBV6-5; D gene: -; clone size: -; J gene: TRBJ1-5
CDR3 DNA: TGTGCCAGCAGCAGGAGGACTAGCTGGGCAGATACGCAGTATTTT; CDR3 protein: CASSRRTSWADTQYF; V gene: TRBV21-1; D gene: -; clone size: once; J gene: TRBJ2-3
CDR3 DNA: TGTGCCACCAGCAGAGGGCAGGGGTGGTCCTACGAGCAGTACTTC; CDR3 protein: CATSRGQGWSYEQYF; V gene: TRBV15; D gene: -; clone size: few; J gene: TRBJ2-7
CDR3 DNA: TGTGCCAGCAGTGAGACAACAGGGTCCGGGGAGCTGTTTTTT; CDR3 protein: CASSETTGSGELFF; V gene: TRBV7-2; D gene: -; clone size: once; J gene: TRBJ2-2
CDR3 DNA: TGTGCCAGCAGCTTCGGGACAGACTCCTACAATGAGCAGTTCTTC; CDR3 protein: CASSFGTDSYNEQFF; V gene: TRBV9; D gene: TRBD1; clone size: -; J gene: TRBJ2-1
CDR3 DNA: TGTGCCAGCAGCGATGGACTAGCGGGAGGGTATGAGCAGTACTTC; CDR3 protein: CASSDGLAGGYEQYF; V gene: TRBV5-4; D gene: TRBD2; clone size: -; J gene: TRBJ2-7
CDR3 DNA: TGTGCCAGCAGCCTCGGGACAGCCACCTACAATGAGCAGTTCTTC; CDR3 protein: CASSLGTATYNEQFF; V gene: TRBV7-2; D gene: TRBD1; clone size: -; J gene: TRBJ2-1
CDR3 DNA: TGTGCCAGCTCACCGGACAGGGACGTACAGCCCCAGCATTTT; CDR3 protein: CASSPDRDVQPQHF; V gene: TRBV18; D gene: TRBD1; clone size: -; J gene: TRBJ1-5
CDR3 DNA: TGTGCCAGCAGCCCAGCGGGACAGGGCCATTCACCCCTCCACTTT; CDR3 protein: CASSPAGQGHSPLHF; V gene: TRBV7-9; D gene: TRBD1; clone size: -; J gene: TRBJ1-6
CDR3 DNA: TGTGCCAGCAGTGAATTAGGGGGGAATTCACCCCTCCACTTT; CDR3 protein: CASSELGGNSPLHF; V gene: TRBV25-1; D gene: -; clone size: -; J gene: TRBJ1-6
CDR3 DNA: TGTGCCAGCAGTTACTCCGAGGGATCTGGAAACACCATATATTTT; CDR3 protein: CASSYSEGSGNTIYF; V gene: TRBV6-6; D gene: -; clone size: -; J gene: TRBJ1-3
CDR3 DNA: TGTGCCAGCAGCCGGACTAGCGGGAGTACAGATACGCAGTATTTT; CDR3 protein: CASSRTSGSTDTQYF; V gene: TRBV11-1; D gene: TRBD2; clone size: once; J gene: TRBJ2-3
CDR3 DNA: TGTGCCAGCAGCTTATTCCAGGGGAGTTTTAGCAATCAGCCCCAGCATTTT; CDR3 protein: CASSLFQGSFSNQPQHF; V gene: TRBV7-8; D gene: -; clone size: -; J gene: TRBJ1-5
CDR3 DNA: TGTGCCAGTAGTATCGGTAGGACCTACGAGCAGTACTTC; CDR3 protein: CASSIGRTYEQYF; V gene: TRBV19; D gene: -; clone size: -; J gene: TRBJ2-7
CDR3 DNA: TGTGCCAGTAATCCGACAGGGTCCGGCACCATATATTTT; CDR3 protein: CASNPTGSGTIYF; V gene: TRBV19; D gene: TRBD1; clone size: few; J gene: TRBJ1-3
CDR3 DNA: TGTGCCAGCAGTGAAGGGGCAGATACGCAGTATTTT; CDR3 protein: CASSEGADTQYF; V gene: TRBV2; D gene: -; clone size: -; J gene: TRBJ2-3
CDR3 DNA: TGTGCCAGCAGCGTTGGGAGCGAGTCGGGCACTGAAGCTTTCTTT; CDR3 protein: CASSVGSESGTEAFF; V gene: TRBV9; D gene: -; clone size: -; J gene: TRBJ1-1
CDR3 DNA: TGTGCCAGCAGCCGAACCGGGACAGGGGCCAACCAAGAGACCCAGTACTTC; CDR3 protein: CASSRTGTGANQETQYF; V gene: TRBV7-9; D gene: TRBD1; clone size: -; J gene: TRBJ2-5
CDR3 DNA: TGTGCCAGCAGCCCCTTGGCCGGGAGCGTCCTGACTTTC; CDR3 protein: CASSPLAGSVLTF; V gene: TRBV5-5; D gene: -; clone size: -; J gene: TRBJ2-6
CDR3 DNA: TGCGCCAGCAGCTCCTGGGGACAGGGGCGCAGTATGAACACTGAAGCTTTCTTT; CDR3 protein: CASSSWGQGRSMNTEAFF; V gene: TRBV5-1; D gene: TRBD1; clone size: few; J gene: TRBJ1-1
CDR3 DNA: TGTGCCATCACCTCGCGGGAGGTGTCTGAGCAGTTCTTC; CDR3 protein: CAITSREVSEQFF; V gene: TRBV10-3; D gene: TRBD2; clone size: -; J gene: TRBJ2-1
CDR3 DNA: TGTGCCAGTAGTCATCCGGGGGGGCCAGATACGCAGTATTTT; CDR3 protein: CASSHPGGPDTQYF; V gene: TRBV19; D gene: TRBD2; clone size: -; J gene: TRBJ2-3
CDR3 DNA: TGCAGTGCTAGTGTAGGGTATGAGCAGTTCTTC; CDR3 protein: CSASVGYEQFF; V gene: TRBV20-1; D gene: -; clone size: -; J gene: TRBJ2-1
CDR3 DNA: TGTGCCAGCAACCGCGTGGACAGTGCGACCCAGTACTTC; CDR3 protein: CASNRVDSATQYF; V gene: TRBV5-6; D gene: -; clone size: -; J gene: TRBJ2-5
CDR3 DNA: TGTGCCAGCAGCTGGGCTCCGGCGGGGACGTACAATGAGCAGTTCTTC; CDR3 protein: CASSWAPAGTYNEQFF; V gene: TRBV7-9; D gene: -; clone size: -; J gene: TRBJ2-1
CDR3 DNA: TGTGCCAGCAGCTCAATCGACAGGGGCGCCCCGCAAGAGACCCAGTACTTC; CDR3 protein: CASSSIDRGAPQETQYF; V gene: TRBV7-9; D gene: TRBD1; clone size: -; J gene: TRBJ2-5
CDR3 DNA: TGTGCCAGCAGCCCACAGCCGGGAGGGAATGAGCAGTTCTTC; CDR3 protein: CASSPQPGGNEQFF; V gene: TRBV9; D gene: TRBD2; clone size: -; J gene: TRBJ2-1
CDR3 DNA: TGCGCCAGCAGTTCCCATGGGACTATCAAAGAAGAGACCCAGTACTTC; CDR3 protein: CASSSHGTIKEETQYF; V gene: TRBV10-2; D gene: TRBD2; clone size: -; J gene: TRBJ2-5
CDR3 DNA: TGTGCCAGCAGTCCCCGTAGTGGCCAAGCTTACGAGCAGTACTTC; CDR3 protein: CASSPRSGQAYEQYF; V gene: TRBV27; D gene: -; clone size: -; J gene: TRBJ2-7
CDR3 DNA: TGTGCCAGCAGTCCAGGACGGCAAGAGACCCAGTACTTC; CDR3 protein: CASSPGRQETQYF; V gene: TRBV28; D gene: -; clone size: few; J gene: TRBJ2-5
CDR3 DNA: TGTGCCAGCAGTTACCTCAGGGCAAGCGGCACCGGGGAGCTGTTTTTT; CDR3 protein: CASSYLRASGTGELFF; V gene: TRBV6-5; D gene: -; clone size: -; J gene: TRBJ2-2
CDR3 DNA: TGTGCCAGCAGTTTTCAGGCGGGACAGGGGCACTACTACGAGCAGTACTTC; CDR3 protein: CASSFQAGQGHYYEQYF; V gene: TRBV27; D gene: TRBD1; clone size: few; J gene: TRBJ2-7
CDR3 DNA: TGTGCCAGCAGCCCCACAGACTACTCCTACGAGCAGTACTTC; CDR3 protein: CASSPTDYSYEQYF; V gene: TRBV5-8; D gene: -; clone size: few; J gene: TRBJ2-7
CDR3 DNA: TGTGCCAGCAGGGCAGGGGGCGGTAGTCAGCCCCAGCATTTT; CDR3 protein: CASRAGGGSQPQHF; V gene: TRBV28; D gene: TRBD1; clone size: -; J gene: TRBJ1-5
CDR3 DNA: TGTGCTAGTGGTTTCAGGGTTGTGGCGTACTTC; CDR3 protein: CASGFRVVAYF; V gene: TRBV12-5; D gene: -; clone size: -; J gene: TRBJ2-7
CDR3 DNA: TGTGCCAGCAGCTTGACAGGAACGAAGGGAAACACCATATATTTT; CDR3 protein: CASSLTGTKGNTIYF; V gene: TRBV5-4; D gene: -; clone size: once; J gene: TRBJ1-3
CDR3 DNA: TGTGCCTCCCCCTCGGCATCTAATGAAAAACTGTTTTTT; CDR3 protein: CASPSASNEKLFF; V gene: TRBV30; D gene: -; clone size: -; J gene: TRBJ1-4
CDR3 DNA: TGTGCCAGCAGCCCGGGGGGGCTAGCGGGCCTCGAGCAGTACTTC; CDR3 protein: CASSPGGLAGLEQYF; V gene: TRBV7-2; D gene: TRBD2; clone size: few; J gene: TRBJ2-7
CDR3 DNA: TGTGCCGGGCAACCGACTGACAGGGGCAGAGAGACCCAGTACTTC; CDR3 protein: CAGQPTDRGRETQYF; V gene: TRBV6-1; D gene: TRBD1; clone size: -; J gene: TRBJ2-5
CDR3 DNA: TGTGCCAGCAGTGAACGTTGGGGTCACATTCAGTACTTC; CDR3 protein: CASSERWGHIQYF; V gene: TRBV6-1; D gene: -; clone size: -; J gene: TRBJ2-4